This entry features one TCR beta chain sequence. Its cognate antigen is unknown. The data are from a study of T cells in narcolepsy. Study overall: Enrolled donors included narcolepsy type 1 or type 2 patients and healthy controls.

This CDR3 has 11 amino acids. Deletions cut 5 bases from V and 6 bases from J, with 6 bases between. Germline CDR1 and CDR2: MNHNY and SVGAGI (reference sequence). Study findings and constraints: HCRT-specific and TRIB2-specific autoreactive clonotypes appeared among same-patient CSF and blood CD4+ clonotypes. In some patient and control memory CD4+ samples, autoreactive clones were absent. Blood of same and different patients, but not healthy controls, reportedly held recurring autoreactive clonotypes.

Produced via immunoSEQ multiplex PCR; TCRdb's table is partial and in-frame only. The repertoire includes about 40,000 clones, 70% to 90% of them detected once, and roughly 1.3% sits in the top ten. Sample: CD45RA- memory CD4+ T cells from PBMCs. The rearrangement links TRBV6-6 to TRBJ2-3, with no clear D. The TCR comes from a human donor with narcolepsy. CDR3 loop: CASSVRDTQYF. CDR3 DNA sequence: TGTGCCAGCAGTGTCAGGGATACGCAGTATTTT.